A single sample gave rise to the 26 T cell receptor beta chains below, sequenced in a study of shared clonotypes between healthy human individuals. Only in-frame clones appear in the TCRdb table, and some are missing; sequencing was by immunoSEQ multiplex PCR. Among about 2 million clones, approximately 95% were seen once, and the ten largest hold 1% to 1.5%. The naive CD8 subset, CD45RO-negative cells positively selected for CCR7, excluded terminally differentiated effector memory CD45RA+ cells. The sequenced material came from naive CD8+ T cells sorted from blood. The receptors were sampled from a young man in good health.

The chain couples TRBV13 to TRBJ2-1; 7 positions agree with TRBD1. V dropped 5 bases and J dropped 7; count of bases not matched to a gene: 8. From germline, CDR1 is PRHDT and CDR2 FYEKMQ (reference sequence). The length of the CDR3 is 14 residues. CDR3 DNA: TGTGCCAGCAGCCCACCGGGACAGCAAAATGAGCAGTTCTTC. It translates to CASSPPGQQNEQFF.

As for this clone: Different DNA sequences within this sample yield the same CDR3. CDR3 in DNA: TGTGCCAGCAGTTATGGCAGCAATCAGCCCCAGCATTTT. As protein: CASSYGSNQPQHF. V gene TRBV6-5 combines with J gene TRBJ1-5, with no clear D. Trimming stripped 3 bases from V and 1 base from J, with 4 bases between. The CDR3 is 13 amino acids. Germline values: CDR1 MNHEY, CDR2 SVGAGI.

This clone was observed once. The V call is TRBV9, the J call TRBJ2-1; D possibly corresponds to TRBD2 (7 bases). This CDR3 region has 16 residues. Trimming pared 4 bases from V and 0 bases from J, leaving 14 bases between. The germline V gene has CDR1 SGDLS and CDR2 YYNGEE. The CDR3 loop reads CASSSRGGLSYNEQFF. In DNA form, the CDR3 reads TGTGCCAGCAGCTCTAGGGGGGGCCTCTCCTACAATGAGCAGTTCTTC.

A remark on this clone: Other DNA sequences in this sample translate to the same CDR3. The V and J genes are TRBV7-6 and TRBJ2-2; D gene uncertain. CDR3 length: 11 residues. V was shortened by 5 bases and J by 7 bases, with 5 bases between the two germline ends. Per germline, CDR1 SGHVS and CDR2 FNYEAQ. The CDR3 DNA is TGTGCCAGCAGCCTTAGCGGGGAGCTGTTTTTT. It encodes CASSLSGELFF.

This sequence joins TRBV28 and TRBJ1-1, with TRBD1 matching over 9 bases. CDR1 MDHEN and CDR2 SYDVKM come from the germline V gene. CDR3 size: 14 residues. V dropped 6 bases and J dropped 6; count of bases not matched to a gene: 8. CDR3 in amino acids: CASRGDRVIPEAFF. DNA for the CDR3: TGTGCCAGCAGAGGGGACAGGGTGATCCCTGAAGCTTTCTTT.

This chain joins TRBV19 and TRBJ2-2; D might be TRBD1 (5 bases). CDR1 and CDR2 (germline): LNHDA, SQIVND (reference sequence). Trimming took 5 bases from V and 15 from J, leaving 16 bases between them. The CDR3 covers 12 residues. CDR3 DNA: TGTGCCAGTAGTTTTGCAGGGCCCTACGTGTTTTTT. As protein: CASSFAGPYVFF.

The chain uses TRBV4-3 and TRBJ2-1; D is unresolved. There are 17 residues in the CDR3. Germline-derived CDR1 and CDR2 are LGHNA and YSLEER. V lost 0 bases and J lost 0, with 12 bases in between. The CDR3 DNA is TGCGCCAGCAGCCAAGAGGTGCCAGCGAGCTCCTACAATGAGCAGTTCTTC. Amino acids: CASSQEVPASSYNEQFF.

The chain has TRBV5-4 and TRBJ2-2, with TRBD2 matching over 10 bases. This CDR3 comprises 16 residues. V shed 6 bases and J 1 base; nucleotides not matched to a gene: 6. Germline V gives CDR1 SGHNT, CDR2 YYREEE (reference sequence). CDR3 DNA: TGTGCCAGCACCGGACTAGCGGACGGGAACACCGGGGAGCTGTTTTTT. Translating it yields CASTGLADGNTGELFF.

This clone has just one count. The chain uses TRBV7-9 and TRBJ2-1; 7 positions agree with TRBD1. The J segment lost 6 bases and the V segment lost 5 bases, leaving 10 bases of the junction unmatched. This CDR3 comprises 15 residues. Germline-derived CDR1 and CDR2 are SEHNR and FQNEAQ (reference sequence). CDR3 in DNA: TGTGCCAGCAGCCCGCCTCTAGGGGGCGGCAATGAGCAGTTCTTC. Translated, it gives CASSPPLGGGNEQFF.

The genes are TRBV6-5 and TRBJ1-1, with D uncertain. The germline CDR1 and CDR2 sequences are MNHEY and SVGAGI. Trimming took 0 bases from V and 7 from J, leaving 9 bases between them. This CDR3 is 13 amino acids long. The CDR3 DNA is TGTGCCAGCAGTTACTCGGCGGCCTATGAAGCTTTCTTT. Translation gives CASSYSAAYEAFF.

J is TRBJ2-7 and V is TRBV4-1, with 11 bases that match TRBD2. After removal of 3 bases from V and 2 bases from J, the junction contained 3 bases not matched to a gene. The CDR3 is made up of 15 amino acids. Germline V lookup: CDR1 MGHRA, CDR2 YSYEKL. The CDR3 spells CASSQTSGVTYEQYF. The CDR3 nucleotides read TGCGCCAGCAGCCAGACTAGCGGGGTTACCTACGAGCAGTACTTC.

This clone came up once. The rearrangement joins TRBV7-9 to TRBJ2-5, with 9 bases identical to TRBD1. Per the germline V gene, CDR1 is SEHNR and CDR2 is FQNEAQ (reference sequence). The CDR3 is 15 amino acids. V shed 5 bases, J shed 5 bases, and the junction held 9 bases outside the gene matches. CDR3 sequence: CASSERTGASETQYF. DNA for the CDR3: TGTGCCAGCAGCGAGCGGACAGGGGCGAGCGAGACCCAGTACTTC.

This rearrangement joins TRBV5-6 to TRBJ2-7, with no clear D. The CDR3 has 13 amino acids. Trimming removed 1 base from V and 4 bases from J, with 9 bases in between. Germline assignment: CDR1 SGHDT and CDR2 YYEEEE. CDR3 coding DNA: TGTGCCAGCAGCTTGTACTCCCAATACGAGCAGTACTTC. Translating gives CASSLYSQYEQYF.

Turning to this clone: The sample holds other DNA sequences that translate to the same CDR3. The V call is TRBV30, the J call TRBJ1-2, with unresolved D. Germline V lookup: CDR1 GTSNPN, CDR2 SVGIG (reference sequence). The V gene lost 0 bases and the J gene lost 6 bases, with 11 bases spanning the gap. CDR3 length: 13 residues. The CDR3 here is CAWSVGGLNGYTF. Here the CDR3 DNA reads TGTGCCTGGAGTGTCGGAGGGCTCAATGGCTACACCTTC.

The gene calls are TRBV6-5 and TRBJ2-7, with D perhaps assigned TRBD1 or TRBD2 (6 bases each). The length of the CDR3 is 16 residues. The ends were cut back, 0 bases at V and 4 bases at J, with 16 bases in the middle. CDR1 MNHEY and CDR2 SVGAGI come from the germline V gene. The DNA of the CDR3 is TGTGCCAGCAGTTACTCCCGCAGGGGAGGCCTTTACGAGCAGTACTTC. Translating gives CASSYSRRGGLYEQYF.

A word on this clone: The same CDR3 is also encoded by other DNA sequences in this sample. The J gene is TRBJ2-2, the V gene TRBV9; D is unclear. CDR1 is SGDLS and CDR2 is YYNGEE in the germline V gene. The CDR3 covers 12 residues. The V gene lost 3 bases and the J gene lost 5 bases, with 5 bases spanning the gap. CDR3 loop: CASSGTTGELFF. The CDR3 coding sequence is TGTGCCAGCAGCGGGACGACCGGGGAGCTGTTTTTT.

The rearrangement joins TRBV6-5 to TRBJ1-1; D gene uncertain. Trimming stripped 7 bases from V and 4 bases from J, with 10 bases between. CDR1 MNHEY and CDR2 SVGAGI come from the germline V gene. The length of the CDR3 is 12 residues. CDR3 loop: CASTTDGTEAFF. The CDR3 bases are TGTGCCAGCACCACGGACGGCACTGAAGCTTTCTTT.

The J gene is TRBJ2-7, the V gene TRBV14, with D unclear. CDR3 size: 13 residues. Looked up from germline, CDR1 is SGHDN and CDR2 is FVKESK. V was cut by 0 bases and J by 2 bases, with 5 bases left in between. CDR3 in amino acids: CASSQEVAYEQYF. The CDR3 coding sequence is TGTGCCAGCAGCCAAGAGGTGGCCTACGAGCAGTACTTC.

The chain combines TRBV30 with TRBJ2-5; TRBD2 is a possible D gene (6 bases). CDR3 length: 13 residues. V was pared by 0 bases and J by 5 bases, with 10 bases between. Per the germline V gene, CDR1 is GTSNPN and CDR2 is SVGIG (reference sequence). As DNA, the CDR3 is TGTGCCTGGAGTGTACTAGCTGGGGAGACCCAGTACTTC. This translates into CAWSVLAGETQYF.

V gene TRBV5-1 combines with J gene TRBJ1-4, with D possibly being TRBD1 (6 bases). In germline, CDR1 is SGHRS, CDR2 YFSETQ. Trimming stripped 1 base from V and 3 bases from J, with 7 bases between. CDR3 size: 14 residues. DNA of the CDR3: TGCGCCAGCAGCTTGAGGGGGTCTAATGAAAAACTGTTTTTT. Translated, it gives CASSLRGSNEKLFF.

The chain has TRBV30 and TRBJ1-1; D ambiguous. This CDR3 contains 15 residues. CDR1 is GTSNPN, CDR2 SVGIG, per germline (reference sequence). Between the trimmed V and J ends, which lost 4 bases and 0 bases, there was a span of 15 bases. CDR3 nucleotides: TGTGCCTGGAACGGGTTCTCGGAATTGAACACTGAAGCTTTCTTT. Its protein is CAWNGFSELNTEAFF.

In its sample, this clone was seen once. The chain links TRBV30 to TRBJ2-1; TRBD2 is a possible D gene (5 bases). The CDR3 has 12 amino acids. Trimming pared 5 bases from V and 5 bases from J, leaving 10 bases between. From germline, CDR1 is GTSNPN and CDR2 SVGIG (reference sequence). The CDR3 reads CAWGLAHNEQFF. The CDR3 coding sequence is TGTGCCTGGGGTCTAGCCCACAATGAGCAGTTCTTC.

The V gene is TRBV4-1, the J gene TRBJ2-7; perhaps TRBD1 as D (6 bases). The V end was cut by 6 bases, the J end by 7 bases, with 16 bases between. The CDR3 consists of 13 residues. CDR1 and CDR2 from the germline V gene are MGHRA and YSYEKL. CDR3 sequence: CASRAARGDEQYF. In DNA form, the CDR3 reads TGCGCCAGCAGGGCGGCCAGGGGAGATGAGCAGTACTTC.

The chain has TRBV5-4 and TRBJ2-7; D may be TRBD1 (5 bases). The CDR3 sequence is 14 residues long. V was clipped by 2 bases and J by 4 bases, with 13 bases between them. Germline-derived CDR1 and CDR2 are SGHNT and YYREEE (reference sequence). CDR3 DNA sequence: TGTGCCAGCAGCTTCTTTCAGGGTACATACGAGCAGTACTTC. Translating gives CASSFFQGTYEQYF.

The chain joins TRBV27 to TRBJ1-5; D not certain. Germline CDR1 MNHEY, CDR2 SMNVEV (reference sequence). The CDR3 runs to 16 residues. V dropped 0 bases and J dropped 0 bases, with 9 bases sitting between them. The CDR3 reads CASSLSYVYSNQPQHF. The CDR3 nucleotides are TGTGCCAGCAGTTTATCGTACGTTTATAGCAATCAGCCCCAGCATTTT.

The gene calls are TRBV4-1 and TRBJ1-2; TRBD1 matches 7 bases. This CDR3 spans 17 amino acids. The J segment lost 6 bases and the V segment lost 3 bases, leaving 16 bases of the junction unmatched. Germline V CDR1 and CDR2: MGHRA, YSYEKL. The CDR3 region has the DNA TGCGCCAGCAGCCAGGCTATGACAGGGATCATGGGACATGGCTACACCTTC. The encoded protein is CASSQAMTGIMGHGYTF.